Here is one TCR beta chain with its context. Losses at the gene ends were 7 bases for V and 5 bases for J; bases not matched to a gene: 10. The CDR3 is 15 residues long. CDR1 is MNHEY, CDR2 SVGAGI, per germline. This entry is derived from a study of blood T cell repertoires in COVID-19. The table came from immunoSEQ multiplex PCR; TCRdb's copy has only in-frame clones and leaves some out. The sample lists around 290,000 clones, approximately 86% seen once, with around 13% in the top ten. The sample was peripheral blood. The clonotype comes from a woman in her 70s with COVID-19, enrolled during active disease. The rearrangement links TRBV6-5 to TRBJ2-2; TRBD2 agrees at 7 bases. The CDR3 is CASTLGTMRTGELFF. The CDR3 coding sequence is TGTGCCAGCACCTTGGGGACTATGAGGACCGGGGAGCTGTTTTTT.